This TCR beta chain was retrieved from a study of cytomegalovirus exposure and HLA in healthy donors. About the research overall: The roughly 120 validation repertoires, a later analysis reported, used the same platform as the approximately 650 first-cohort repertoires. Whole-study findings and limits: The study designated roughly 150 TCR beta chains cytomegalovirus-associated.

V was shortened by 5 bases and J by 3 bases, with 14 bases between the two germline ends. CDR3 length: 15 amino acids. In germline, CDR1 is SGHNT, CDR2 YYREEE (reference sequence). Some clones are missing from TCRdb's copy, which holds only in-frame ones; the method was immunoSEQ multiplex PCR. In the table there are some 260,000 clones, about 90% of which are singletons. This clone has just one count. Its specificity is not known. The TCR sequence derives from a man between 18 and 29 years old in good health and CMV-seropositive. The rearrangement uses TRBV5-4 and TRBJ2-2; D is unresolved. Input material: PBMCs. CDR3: CASSSPRGDTGELFF. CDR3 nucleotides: TGTGCCAGCAGTTCCCCTCGTGGGGACACCGGGGAGCTGTTTTTT. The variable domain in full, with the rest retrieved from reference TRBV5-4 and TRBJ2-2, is ETGVTQSPTHLIKTRGQQVTLRCSSQSGHNTVSWYQQALGQGPQFIFQYYREEENGRGNFPPRFSGLQFPNYSSELNVNALELDDSALYLCASSSPRGDTGELFFGEGSRLTVL.